Following are 15 T cell receptor beta chains from one sample sequenced in a study of T cell repertoires in cytomegalovirus infection. Their specific antigens are unknown. MiXCR, run by TCRdb on the reads, gives a single entry per CDR3 protein. The profile shows around 300,000 distinct CDR3 sequences, under 25% of them singletons. The sequences come from cultured PBMCs, collected from culture after CMV antigen stimulation. All receptors come from a human donor in good health (CMV status not recorded). Some clones in this sample may be carry-over from other donors' samples.

This clonotype was detected only a few times. The gene calls are TRBV28 and TRBJ2-3; 7 bases match TRBD2. The CDR3 is 15 amino acids. CDR1 is MDHEN and CDR2 is SYDVKM in the germline V gene. The junction had 9 bases not matched to a gene; V was cut back by 6 bases and J by 3 bases. CDR3 loop: CASSPGGVVTDTQYF. Written as DNA, the CDR3 is TGTGCCAGCAGCCCTGGGGGGGTTGTTACAGATACGCAGTATTTT.

Only a few counts were recorded for this clonotype. The chain links TRBV11-2 to TRBJ2-3; D perhaps matches TRBD1 (5 bases). This CDR3 spans 16 amino acids. Germline V CDR1 and CDR2: SGHAT, FQNNGV. With 2 bases removed from V and 0 bases from J, the gap between germline ends came to 12 bases. The CDR3 protein is CASSLYPRASTDTQYF. The CDR3 coding sequence is TGTGCCAGCAGCTTATACCCCAGGGCGAGCACAGATACGCAGTATTTT.

The chain has TRBV20-1 and TRBJ2-5; no clear D gene. The V gene's germline CDR1 is DFQATT and CDR2 SNEGSKA (reference sequence). This CDR3 has 15 residues. The V end was cut by 0 bases, the J end by 5 bases, with 16 bases between. The CDR3 coding sequence is TGCAGTGCTAGAGATCGGCGCCCAAGCAGGGAGACCCAGTACTTC. Protein sequence: CSARDRRPSRETQYF.

This clonotype turned up a few times. This sequence joins TRBV4-1 and TRBJ1-5; D is possibly TRBD1 (6 bases). Germline V gene data show CDR1 as MGHRA and CDR2 as YSYEKL. V lost 1 base, J lost 5 bases, and 9 bases lay in between. The CDR3 contains 14 residues. CDR3 in DNA: TGCGCCAGCAGCCAAGTACAGGGAGATCAGCCCCAGCATTTT. It encodes CASSQVQGDQPQHF.

This clonotype appeared a single time. This chain connects TRBV12-3 or TRBV12-4 to TRBJ2-6; TRBD1 matches 11 bases. The V and J ends lost 5 bases and 2 bases, in that order; junction bases with no gene match: 11. This CDR3 spans 19 amino acids. Here the CDR3 DNA reads TGTGCCAGCAGTCCGTTAGTTGGGACAGGGGGGCCTGGGGCCAACGTCCTGACTTTC. Translating it yields CASSPLVGTGGPGANVLTF.

This clonotype has ten or more counts. V is TRBV7-2 and J is TRBJ2-5; D unresolved. The CDR3 totals 13 residues. Germline V CDR1 and CDR2: SGHTA, FQGNSA. The V gene lost 5 bases and the J gene lost 5 bases, with 12 bases spanning the gap. The CDR3 nucleotides are TGTGCCAGCAGCCCCCGGGTGACGGAGACCCAGTACTTC. Its protein is CASSPRVTETQYF.

This chain joins TRBV7-2 and TRBJ1-5, with TRBD1 matching over 8 bases. In germline, CDR1 is SGHTA, CDR2 FQGNSA. Trimming cost V 4 bases and J 1 base; bases outside gene matches: 6. The CDR3 is 16 amino acids. CDR3 bases: TGTGCCAGCAGCTACCAGGGGGCTTCCAGCAATCAGCCCCAGCATTTT. Protein: CASSYQGASSNQPQHF.

The rearrangement uses TRBV18 and TRBJ2-2; 9 bases are shared with TRBD2. CDR1 KGHSH and CDR2 LQKENI come from the germline V gene. This CDR3 is built from 17 residues. Trimming at V came to 1 base and at J to 0 bases, leaving 3 bases not matched to a gene. The CDR3 loop reads CASSPRASGANTGELFF. DNA of the CDR3: TGTGCCAGCTCACCACGGGCTAGCGGGGCGAACACCGGGGAGCTGTTTTTT.

This clonotype has ten or more counts. The chain has TRBV7-8 and TRBJ2-7, with D maybe TRBD1 (5 bases). The germline gives CDR1 SGHVS, CDR2 FQNEAQ. Between the trimmed V and J ends, which lost 8 bases and 0 bases, there was a span of 14 bases. The CDR3 runs to 14 residues. CDR3 coding DNA: TGTGCCAGCCGGCCCAGGGAAGTCTCCTACGAGCAGTACGTC. This gives the protein CASRPREVSYEQYV.

In this sample, this clonotype turned up many times. CDR3 nucleotides: TGTGCCAGCAGCCCGCGAGGGACAGGGGGATCTGAAAAACTGTTTTTT. Its translation: CASSPRGTGGSEKLFF. This rearrangement joins TRBV7-2 to TRBJ1-4, with 11 bases identical to TRBD1. Germline CDR1 is SGHTA and CDR2 is FQGNSA. Trimming at V came to 5 bases and at J to 7 bases, leaving 9 bases not matched to a gene. The CDR3 consists of 16 residues.

This rearrangement joins TRBV6-2 or TRBV6-3 to TRBJ1-5; no definite D call. Trimming removed 11 bases at V and 1 base at J, with 6 bases between. The germline gives CDR1 MNHEY, CDR2 SVGEGT. The CDR3 is made up of 11 amino acids. CDR3 amino acids: CAVHSNQPQHF. Written as DNA, the CDR3 is TGTGCCGTTCACAGCAATCAGCCCCAGCATTTT.

The chain is built from TRBV6-2 or TRBV6-3 and TRBJ1-2; D unclear. V lost 4 bases and J lost 3, with 9 bases in between. The CDR3 loop spans 13 amino acids. Germline values: CDR1 MNHEY, CDR2 SVGEGT. DNA for the CDR3: TGTGCCAGCAGTTCCGGGCCCCACTATGGCTACACCTTC. This sequence encodes CASSSGPHYGYTF.

This clonotype was detected many times. V and J are TRBV7-2 and TRBJ2-1; no clear D gene. The V gene's germline CDR1 is SGHTA and CDR2 FQGNSA. This CDR3 spans 14 amino acids. Trimming removed 5 bases at V and 7 bases at J, with 15 bases between. CDR3: CASSQDPGRNEQFF. The DNA of the CDR3 is TGTGCCAGCAGCCAAGACCCTGGTAGGAATGAGCAGTTCTTC.

The chain has TRBV9 and TRBJ2-5; D might be TRBD1 (6 bases). Trimming took off 3 bases at V and 2 bases at J, with 14 bases between the two ends. The germline V gene has CDR1 SGDLS and CDR2 YYNGEE. CDR3 size: 15 residues. CDR3 DNA sequence: TGTGCCAGCAGCGCCCTGACAGGACGGCAAGAGACCCAGTACTTC. This gives the protein CASSALTGRQETQYF.

This clonotype was counted a few times. The chain couples TRBV28 to TRBJ2-7, with 11 bases fitting TRBD1. Germline loops: CDR1 MDHEN, CDR2 SYDVKM. V was clipped by 6 bases and J by 3 bases; unmatched bases: 7. The length of the CDR3 is 15 residues. CDR3 protein: CASSSGQGARYEQYF. The CDR3 DNA reads TGTGCCAGCAGCAGCGGACAGGGGGCTCGCTACGAGCAGTACTTC.